These T cell receptor beta chains were read from a single sample in a study of T cells after posttransplantation cyclophosphamide. Clones were sequenced by immunoSEQ multiplex PCR, and TCRdb holds only the in-frame ones, with some missing. Altogether 11,000 or so clones are present, around 95% being singletons, with the ten largest covering approximately 0.3%. The source material was naive CD8+ T cells sorted from PBMCs. All receptors come from a man younger than 40 in good health and a related stem cell transplant donor. Both conserved end residues are part of each CDR3. The D gene is left open where the match is weak. Clone size, where shown, is once, few, many, or a class for clones that have expanded.

j_gene | abundance | v_gene | len | d_gene | CDR3nt | CDR3aa
TRBJ2-7 | NA | TRBV11-1 | 12 | TRBD1 | TGTGCCAGCAGCCCAGGGGGCTACGAGCAGTACTTC | CASSPGGYEQYF
TRBJ2-7 | NA | TRBV4-1 | 15 | TRBD1 | TGCGCCAGCAGCCAAGATATCGGGACAGCCAGCGGGCAGTACTTC | CASSQDIGTASGQYF
TRBJ1-2 | NA | TRBV5-8 | 12 | NA | TGTGCCAGCAGCTTGGTTGAGTATGGCTACACCTTC | CASSLVEYGYTF
TRBJ2-7 | NA | TRBV5-4 | 15 | NA | TGTGCCAGCAGCCCCTATGGGGGGTCCTCCTACGAGCAGTACTTC | CASSPYGGSSYEQYF
TRBJ2-3 | NA | TRBV27 | 15 | NA | TGTGCCAGCAGTTTAGGGACAAGGCCCAGGGATACGCAGTATTTT | CASSLGTRPRDTQYF
TRBJ2-3 | NA | TRBV5-4 | 15 | NA | TGTGCCAGCAGCTTGGGAGGGGGGGGCACAGATACGCAGTATTTT | CASSLGGGGTDTQYF
TRBJ2-7 | once | TRBV29-1 | 13 | NA | TGCAGCGTGGTAACAGGGAGTTCCTCCGAGCAGTACTTC | CSVVTGSSSEQYF
TRBJ1-4 | NA | TRBV29-1 | 13 | TRBD1 | TGCAGCGTGGAAGGGGGCCCCGATGAAAAACTGTTTTTT | CSVEGGPDEKLFF
TRBJ2-1 | NA | TRBV19 | 14 | NA | TGTGCCAGTAGTATGTCTAGCTATTACAATGAGCAGTTCTTC | CASSMSSYYNEQFF
TRBJ1-4 | NA | TRBV6-5 | 13 | NA | TGTGCCAGCAGTTACTCAAGAGGGGAAAAACTGTTTTTT | CASSYSRGEKLFF